The clone carrying this TCR beta chain has only a few counts. Its target is not known. Sequenced by immunoSEQ multiplex PCR; TCRdb stores in-frame clones only, minus some. The table includes about 22,000 clones, about 75% detected once. The sample is drawn from a study of vaccination effects on CD4 cells after COVID-19. Sequencing followed a ViraFEST assay step that expanded antigen-specific CD4+ T cells with viral peptide pools. Following an approximately 10-day culture, CD4+ T cells were purified. Having tested negative for nucleocapsid antibodies, the vaccine recipients showed no prior SARS-CoV-2 infection. Approximately 2 million PBMC per well received approximately 9.4 IU/ml IL-2 and 8 to 10 ug/ml peptides in culture. CDR3 length: 16 residues. V was shortened by 5 bases and J by 5 bases, with 22 bases between the two germline ends. Germline V gene data show CDR1 as SGHRS and CDR2 as YFSETQ.

The receptor comes from a human donor who received a COVID-19 vaccine. The J gene is TRBJ1-1, the V gene TRBV5-1; tentative D call: TRBD1 (6 bases). The material sequenced was CD4+ T cells from PBMCs cultured with HCoV-NL63 spike peptides, taken before COVID-19 vaccination. In DNA, the CDR3 is TGCGCCAGCAGTTGGGCCGGGGCGGGGGCGCAAACTGAAGCTTTCTTT. It encodes CASSWAGAGAQTEAFF.